The next 9 T cell receptor beta chains were all read from a single sample in a study of T-cell memory formation after mild COVID-19. Using its own MiXCR run on the 5' RACE reads, TCRdb lists one record per CDR3 protein. The sample records 400,000 or so distinct CDR3 sequences, about 20% being singletons. Sequencing was carried out using PBMCs or a T cell subset sorted from them (not recorded which). The receptors were gathered from an adult woman who had mild COVID-19 (a few samples of this study predate the infection). Cell type and time point are not known.

In its sample, this clonotype was seen a few times. This chain connects TRBV3-1 to TRBJ2-1; a weak D match, TRBD2 (6 bases). Trimming took 4 bases from V and 4 from J, leaving 14 bases between them. The germline V gene encodes CDR1 LGHDT and CDR2 YNNKEL (reference sequence). The CDR3 is 15 residues long. CDR3 loop: CASSLTSNRYNEQFF. The CDR3 coding sequence is TGTGCCAGCAGCCTTACTAGCAATCGATACAATGAGCAGTTCTTC.

This clonotype came up a few times. This chain connects TRBV5-6 to TRBJ2-7; tentatively, D is TRBD2 (5 bases). The CDR3 has 14 residues. V dropped 4 bases and J dropped 2 bases, with 13 bases sitting between them. CDR1 and CDR2 (germline): SGHDT, YYEEEE. CDR3 nucleotide sequence: TGTGCCAGCAGCCCTACGGTGGAGGCCTACGAGCAGTACTTC. It yields the protein CASSPTVEAYEQYF.

The J gene is TRBJ2-7, the V gene TRBV18; 9 bases are shared with TRBD1. Germline trimming cut 2 bases from V and 3 bases from J; bases unmatched to any gene: 8. The CDR3 sequence is 16 residues long. Germline V gene sequence: CDR1 KGHSH, CDR2 LQKENI. CDR3 bases: TGTGCCAGCTCACCAACAGCCGGGACAGGGCTCTACGAGCAGTACTTC. This sequence encodes CASSPTAGTGLYEQYF.

The chain has TRBV7-9 and TRBJ1-5; possibly TRBD1 for D (5 bases). The V gene lost 1 base and the J gene lost 4 bases, with 11 bases spanning the gap. This CDR3 has 15 amino acids. CDR1 and CDR2 from the germline V gene are SEHNR and FQNEAQ (reference sequence). CDR3 loop: CASSLDLGLNQPQHF. CDR3 nucleotides: TGTGCCAGCAGCTTAGATCTGGGGCTTAATCAGCCCCAGCATTTT.

The V and J genes are TRBV10-3 and TRBJ1-5, with D unclear. The CDR3 has 14 residues. V lost 2 bases to trimming and J lost 3 bases, with 8 bases between them. Germline V gives CDR1 ENHRY, CDR2 SYGVKD. The CDR3 bases are TGTGCCATCAGTGAGGTGGCCGCCAATCAGCCCCAGCATTTT. Translating gives CAISEVAANQPQHF.

This clonotype appeared a few times. The rearrangement uses TRBV7-9 and TRBJ2-1; possible D gene TRBD1, 6 bases. The CDR3 loop spans 13 amino acids. Trimming left V 8 bases short and J 4 bases short, with 12 bases between. The germline CDR1 and CDR2 sequences are SEHNR and FQNEAQ (reference sequence). CDR3 DNA sequence: TGTGCCAGCCGAGGGACACCATACAATGAGCAGTTCTTC. Its protein product is CASRGTPYNEQFF.

This rearrangement joins TRBV9 to TRBJ2-6; 7 bases match TRBD1. Germline trimming cut 6 bases from V and 4 bases from J; bases unmatched to any gene: 10. CDR1 is SGDLS and CDR2 is YYNGEE in the germline V gene. The CDR3 sequence is 16 residues long. The CDR3 DNA reads TGTGCCAGCAACCAACAGACAGGGCCCGGGGCCAACGTCCTGACTTTC. The encoded protein is CASNQQTGPGANVLTF. Using reference TRBV9 and TRBJ2-6 for the parts outside the CDR3, the full variable domain is DSGVTQTPKHLITATGQRVTLRCSPRSGDLSVYWYQQSLDQGLQFLIQYYNGEERAKGNILERFSAQQFPDLHSELNLSSLELGDSALYFCASNQQTGPGANVLTFGAGSRLTVL.

This clonotype occurred a few times. This chain links TRBV5-1 with TRBJ2-3; possible D gene TRBD2, 6 bases. Trimming removed 2 bases from V and 6 bases from J, with 16 bases in between. The CDR3 is 15 amino acids. Germline V gene lookup returns CDR1 SGHRS and CDR2 YFSETQ. The CDR3 DNA reads as TGCGCCAGCAGCTTTACTAGCCCCCCTCCGGATACGCAGTATTTT. Amino acid sequence: CASSFTSPPPDTQYF.

This chain connects TRBV24-1 to TRBJ2-7; D might be TRBD1 or TRBD2, each matching 6 bases. This CDR3 is built from 14 residues. V gave up 5 bases and J gave up 2 bases, with 12 bases separating them. The germline CDR1 and CDR2 sequences are KGHDR and SFDVKD. CDR3 coding DNA: TGTGCCACCAGTGCGTCGGGGGCAGCCTACGAGCAGTACTTC. Translated, it gives CATSASGAAYEQYF.